These T cell receptor beta chains were read from a single sample in a study of T cell responses to AZD1222 COVID-19 vaccine. Method: immunoSEQ multiplex PCR; TCRdb's copy keeps in-frame clones and lacks some. Seen here are 100,000 to 130,000 clones, 75% to 90% observed once, and the top ten hold approximately 4.3%. The specimen comprised peripheral blood, sampled on day 0 of AZD1222 vaccination. The receptors derive from an adult in good health. Each CDR3 is given with its conserved first and last residue. D genes are given only for firm matches.

J: TRBJ1-2
D: -
V: TRBV14
DNA: TGTGCCAGCAGCCCTCAGGGAAACTATGGCTACACCTTC
CDR3: CASSPQGNYGYTF

J: TRBJ2-5
D: -
V: TRBV6-5
DNA: TGTGCCAGCAGGGTCGGGCAGGGGCCATGGGAGACCCAGTACTTC
CDR3: CASRVGQGPWETQYF

J: TRBJ1-2
D: -
V: TRBV7-2
DNA: TGTGCCAGCAGTGGGGGGCCCAACTATGGCTACACCTTC
CDR3: CASSGGPNYGYTF

J: TRBJ1-4
D: -
V: TRBV5-4
DNA: TGTGCCAGCAGCTCTAACAAAGGAACTAATGAAAAACTGTTTTTT
CDR3: CASSSNKGTNEKLFF

J: TRBJ2-7
D: TRBD1
V: TRBV5-1
DNA: TGCGCCAGCAGCTTGGGGGCGCGACAGGGGGACGAGCAGTACTTC
CDR3: CASSLGARQGDEQYF

J: TRBJ2-3
D: TRBD2
V: TRBV9
DNA: TGTGCCAGCAGCCCCGGGACTAGCGGGAGGACTAGCACAGATACGCAGTATTTT
CDR3: CASSPGTSGRTSTDTQYF

J: TRBJ2-3
D: -
V: TRBV30
DNA: TGTGCCTGGAGTGTACTAGGGACTTTTAAGCAGTATTTT
CDR3: CAWSVLGTFKQYF

J: TRBJ1-2
D: -
V: TRBV5-1
DNA: TGCGCCAGCAACGAAGGACCTAACTATGGCTACACCTTC
CDR3: CASNEGPNYGYTF

J: TRBJ1-1
D: -
V: TRBV5-1
DNA: TGCGCCAGCAGCTTGGAATCGGGGGGGTTCACTGAAGCTTTCTTT
CDR3: CASSLESGGFTEAFF

J: TRBJ2-3
D: -
V: TRBV27
DNA: TGTGCCAGCAGTTTATCTAGGGTCTCAGATACGCAGTATTTT
CDR3: CASSLSRVSDTQYF

J: TRBJ1-3
D: -
V: TRBV18
DNA: TGTGCCAGCTCACCGACGGACGATTCTGGAAACACCATATATTTT
CDR3: CASSPTDDSGNTIYF

J: TRBJ2-3
D: -
V: TRBV4-3
DNA: TGCGCCAGCAGCCCTCTAGGCCCCGGAACTAGCACAGATACGCAGTATTTT
CDR3: CASSPLGPGTSTDTQYF

J: TRBJ2-7
D: -
V: TRBV4-3
DNA: TGCGCCAGCAGCCAAGGTTCCGACTACGAGCAGTACTTC
CDR3: CASSQGSDYEQYF

J: TRBJ2-1
D: -
V: TRBV19
DNA: TGTGCCAGTAGTATAGATAGATCGAGGGGTGTAACCTACAATGAGCAGTTCTTC
CDR3: CASSIDRSRGVTYNEQFF

J: TRBJ2-7
D: TRBD2
V: TRBV5-4
DNA: TGTGCCAGCAGCACCCTCGTCACCGGGGGGTCCCACGAGCAGTACTTC
CDR3: CASSTLVTGGSHEQYF

J: TRBJ1-1
D: -
V: TRBV7-6
DNA: TGTGCCAGCAGCTTAGGGAGCCAGGGGCTTGGGAGGGACACTGAAGCTTTCTTT
CDR3: CASSLGSQGLGRDTEAFF

J: TRBJ2-7
D: TRBD1
V: TRBV5-1
DNA: TGCGCCAGCAGCTTCCTGACAGGGGAGGCCTACGAGCAGTACTTC
CDR3: CASSFLTGEAYEQYF